This TCR beta chain originates from a study of blood T cell repertoires in COVID-19 (dated by TCRdb to the early 2020s). In the study overall: Samples covering the acute and convalescent phases of COVID-19 were provided by collaborators in the United States, Italy and Spain. HLA class I and class II types, where available, came from metadata supplied by the sample provider rather than from assay-based typing. Samples were obtained from the ongoing ImmuneRACE study (first 160 participants) and from about 1,300 subjects provided by 6 global collaborators. Nearly every sample came with metadata listing a de-identified subject ID, COVID-19 status, age in years and sex. The repertoires were released in a freely available public database intended as a resource for research on the immune response to SARS-CoV-2. The prospective study material was composed of cDNA or gDNA derived from T cells, B-cell-depleted T cells, or PBMCs. Subjects who had been exposed to COVID-19, were actively infected with it, or had recovered from it provided the deeply sampled blood TCRbeta repertoires that made up the dataset.

At one collaborating source in Seattle, patients were enrolled during active infection and were followed longitudinally through the course of disease. Each collaborating institution followed its own protocols to collect whole blood in K2EDTA tubes. For TCRbeta analysis, collaborators shipped samples in one of three forms: frozen whole blood, isolated PBMCs, or DNA extracted from either of those sample types. About this clone itself: There is no known antigen for this receptor. Base qualities are not at hand, and no much larger clone is one base apart.

TCRbeta CDR3 regions were amplified from genomic DNA by means of the immunoSEQ Assay, a bias-controlled multiplex PCR. In the paper's pipeline: Within the assay, amplification of reference gene primers was used to estimate how many nucleated cells each sample contained. To quantify the absolute abundance of each unique TCRbeta CDR3 rearrangement, sequence reads were collapsed and filtered. For each sample, productive Simpson clonality was calculated by taking the square root of Simpson's diversity index across productive rearrangements. TCRdb's version of the immuneACCESS table is confined to in-frame rearrangements and falls short of the full clone set. An unresolved V gene accounts for under half of the shortfall where checked; the remainder is of unknown origin. Clone size and the V and J calls come from that table; the DNA yielded D and trimming. For this sample there are about 410,000 clones; approximately 91% appear just once. The ten largest account for about 1.6% of the sample.

The CDR3 spans 17 residues, from the cysteine through the phenylalanine. Only the CDR3 DNA is retained, 51 bases long and in frame from the first base. The junction carries 15 bases between V and J, which are trimmed by 0 bases and 1 base respectively. From a lookup of the germline V gene, CDR1 and CDR2 are LGHNA and YNFKEQ. The research as a whole found: The amount of clinical and demographic metadata varied by source and participant and was provided uncurated.

The rearranged chain carries TRBV4-2 and TRBJ1-2, with the D gene call left open. The clonotype originates from a woman aged 40 to 49 with COVID-19, enrolled during active disease. Material: peripheral blood. At the DNA level, the sequence is TGTGCCAGCAGCCAAGATCAGGTTCGGAGGTTTAACTATGGCTACACCTTC. This gives the protein CASSQDQVRRFNYGYTF.